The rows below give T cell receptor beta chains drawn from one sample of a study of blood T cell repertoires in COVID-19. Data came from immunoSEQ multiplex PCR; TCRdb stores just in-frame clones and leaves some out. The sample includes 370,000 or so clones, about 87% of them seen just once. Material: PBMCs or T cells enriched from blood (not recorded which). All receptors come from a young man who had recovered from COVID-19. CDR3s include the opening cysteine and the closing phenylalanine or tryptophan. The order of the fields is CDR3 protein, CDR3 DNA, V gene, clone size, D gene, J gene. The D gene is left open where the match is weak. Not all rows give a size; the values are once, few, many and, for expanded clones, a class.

CDR3 protein: CASSSRTGSSGANVLTF
CDR3 DNA: TGTGCCAGCAGCTCACGGACAGGTAGCTCTGGGGCCAACGTCCTGACTTTC
V gene: TRBV7-2
clone size: NA
D gene: TRBD1
J gene: TRBJ2-6

CDR3 protein: CASSQYGQGHGYTF
CDR3 DNA: TGTGCCAGCAGTCAATATGGACAGGGGCACGGCTACACCTTC
V gene: TRBV28
clone size: once
D gene: TRBD1
J gene: TRBJ1-2

CDR3 protein: CASSPDSFGHQPQHF
CDR3 DNA: TGTGCCAGCAGTCCCGACTCCTTTGGCCATCAGCCCCAGCATTTT
V gene: TRBV27
clone size: NA
D gene: NA
J gene: TRBJ1-5

CDR3 protein: CASSSPGLRKKGQRAEAFF
CDR3 DNA: TGTGCCAGCAGCTCCCCCGGCCTACGGAAGAAGGGGCAGCGGGCTGAAGCTTTCTTT
V gene: TRBV11-2
clone size: NA
D gene: NA
J gene: TRBJ1-1

CDR3 protein: CASSLNGAYGYTF
CDR3 DNA: TGTGCCAGCAGTTTGAACGGTGCCTATGGCTACACCTTC
V gene: TRBV12-3/TRBV12-4
clone size: NA
D gene: NA
J gene: TRBJ1-2

CDR3 protein: CASSPDRRSGDTQYF
CDR3 DNA: TGTGCCAGCAGTCCGGACAGAAGAAGTGGAGATACGCAGTATTTT
V gene: TRBV2
clone size: NA
D gene: NA
J gene: TRBJ2-3

CDR3 protein: CASSDGTGGTEAFF
CDR3 DNA: TGTGCCAGCAGTGATGGGACAGGGGGCACTGAAGCTTTCTTT
V gene: TRBV25-1
clone size: NA
D gene: TRBD1
J gene: TRBJ1-1

CDR3 protein: CASSLGDTPIGYTF
CDR3 DNA: TGTGCCAGCAGCCTAGGGGACACCCCTATTGGCTACACCTTC
V gene: TRBV5-6
clone size: NA
D gene: NA
J gene: TRBJ1-2

CDR3 protein: CASSVDGAPEAFF
CDR3 DNA: TGTGCCAGCAGCGTAGATGGGGCACCTGAAGCTTTCTTT
V gene: TRBV9
clone size: once
D gene: NA
J gene: TRBJ1-1

CDR3 protein: CASSLGHTDTQYF
CDR3 DNA: TGCGCCAGCAGCTTGGGACACACAGATACGCAGTATTTT
V gene: TRBV5-1
clone size: NA
D gene: NA
J gene: TRBJ2-3

CDR3 protein: CASSPRLQANTEAFF
CDR3 DNA: TGCGCCAGCAGCCCGAGGTTACAGGCGAACACTGAAGCTTTCTTT
V gene: TRBV4-1
clone size: once
D gene: NA
J gene: TRBJ1-1

CDR3 protein: CASTISWAALNTEAFF
CDR3 DNA: TGTGCCAGCACTATATCCTGGGCCGCTTTAAACACTGAAGCTTTCTTT
V gene: TRBV27
clone size: NA
D gene: NA
J gene: TRBJ1-1

CDR3 protein: CASSMGDRATNEKLFF
CDR3 DNA: TGCGCCAGCAGTATGGGGGACAGGGCGACTAATGAAAAACTGTTTTTT
V gene: TRBV10-1
clone size: once
D gene: TRBD1
J gene: TRBJ1-4

CDR3 protein: CASSPTGSRETQYF
CDR3 DNA: TGTGCCAGTAGTCCGACAGGGTCAAGGGAGACCCAGTACTTC
V gene: TRBV19
clone size: NA
D gene: TRBD1
J gene: TRBJ2-5

CDR3 protein: CASRGTSGTTYNEQFF
CDR3 DNA: TGTGCCAGTAGGGGTACTAGCGGGACCACCTACAATGAGCAGTTCTTC
V gene: TRBV19
clone size: NA
D gene: TRBD2
J gene: TRBJ2-1

CDR3 protein: CASSVDSQGTFYGYTF
CDR3 DNA: TGTGCCAGCAGCGTAGATTCCCAGGGAACCTTCTATGGCTACACCTTC
V gene: TRBV9
clone size: NA
D gene: NA
J gene: TRBJ1-2

CDR3 protein: CASRQTGNTIYF
CDR3 DNA: TGTGCCAGCAGACAGACTGGAAACACCATATATTTT
V gene: TRBV2
clone size: NA
D gene: NA
J gene: TRBJ1-3

CDR3 protein: CAWMLVAGELFF
CDR3 DNA: TGTGCCTGGATGTTGGTAGCCGGGGAGCTGTTTTTT
V gene: TRBV30
clone size: NA
D gene: NA
J gene: TRBJ2-2

CDR3 protein: CASSESGGALNNEQFF
CDR3 DNA: TGCGCCAGCAGTGAGAGCGGGGGGGCTTTGAACAATGAGCAGTTCTTC
V gene: TRBV10-1
clone size: NA
D gene: TRBD2
J gene: TRBJ2-1

CDR3 protein: CASSLVGTQGYGYTF
CDR3 DNA: TGTGCCAGCAGCTTAGTAGGCACCCAGGGATATGGCTACACCTTC
V gene: TRBV7-2
clone size: NA
D gene: NA
J gene: TRBJ1-2

CDR3 protein: CASSPPGQSYEQYF
CDR3 DNA: TGTGCCAGCAGCCCACCGGGACAGTCCTACGAGCAGTACTTC
V gene: TRBV9
clone size: NA
D gene: TRBD1
J gene: TRBJ2-7

CDR3 protein: CASSSPGHGTYEQYF
CDR3 DNA: TGTGCCAGCAGTTCGCCGGGACACGGGACCTACGAGCAGTACTTC
V gene: TRBV5-5
clone size: few
D gene: NA
J gene: TRBJ2-7

CDR3 protein: CASSPQGSDYGYTF
CDR3 DNA: TGTGCCAGCTCACCACAGGGGTCAGACTATGGCTACACCTTC
V gene: TRBV18
clone size: NA
D gene: NA
J gene: TRBJ1-2

CDR3 protein: CAWSDRTGELFF
CDR3 DNA: TGTGCCTGGAGTGACAGAACCGGGGAGCTGTTTTTT
V gene: TRBV30
clone size: NA
D gene: NA
J gene: TRBJ2-2

CDR3 protein: CASSVDGTKETQYF
CDR3 DNA: TGCGCCAGCAGCGTTGACGGGACAAAGGAGACCCAGTACTTC
V gene: TRBV5-1
clone size: NA
D gene: NA
J gene: TRBJ2-5

CDR3 protein: CASSQTGEGHYGYTF
CDR3 DNA: TGCGCCAGCAGCCAAACAGGGGAAGGGCACTATGGCTACACCTTC
V gene: TRBV4-1
clone size: NA
D gene: TRBD1
J gene: TRBJ1-2

CDR3 protein: CASSYPASGGQETQYF
CDR3 DNA: TGTGCCAGCAGTTACCCGGCTAGCGGGGGACAAGAGACCCAGTACTTC
V gene: TRBV6-5
clone size: NA
D gene: TRBD2
J gene: TRBJ2-5

CDR3 protein: CASSQVRGEQFF
CDR3 DNA: TGTGCCAGCAGCCAAGTTAGGGGAGAGCAGTTCTTC
V gene: TRBV3-1/TRBV3-2
clone size: NA
D gene: NA
J gene: TRBJ2-1

CDR3 protein: CAWSAIRGPQHF
CDR3 DNA: TGTGCCTGGAGTGCCATTAGGGGACCCCAGCATTTT
V gene: TRBV30
clone size: NA
D gene: NA
J gene: TRBJ1-5

CDR3 protein: CASSVAHGQGASYNEQFF
CDR3 DNA: TGTGCCAGCAGCGTAGCTCACGGACAGGGGGCGTCCTACAATGAGCAGTTCTTC
V gene: TRBV9
clone size: NA
D gene: TRBD1
J gene: TRBJ2-1

CDR3 protein: CASSRDRDFAEAFF
CDR3 DNA: TGTGCCAGCAGCCGGGACAGGGATTTCGCTGAAGCTTTCTTT
V gene: TRBV2
clone size: once
D gene: TRBD1
J gene: TRBJ1-1

CDR3 protein: CASSYDRNTEAFF
CDR3 DNA: TGTGCCAGCAGCTACGACAGGAACACTGAAGCTTTCTTT
V gene: TRBV5-4
clone size: few
D gene: NA
J gene: TRBJ1-1

CDR3 protein: CASSLEVREVEQYF
CDR3 DNA: TGCGCCAGCAGCTTGGAGGTCAGGGAGGTCGAGCAGTACTTC
V gene: TRBV5-1
clone size: NA
D gene: NA
J gene: TRBJ2-7

CDR3 protein: CASSQVGSLETQYF
CDR3 DNA: TGCGCCAGCAGCCAGGTCGGTTCGCTAGAGACCCAGTACTTC
V gene: TRBV4-3
clone size: NA
D gene: NA
J gene: TRBJ2-5

CDR3 protein: CASSAKGLAGVRDGELFF
CDR3 DNA: TGTGCCAGCAGCGCCAAGGGACTAGCGGGGGTACGAGACGGGGAGCTGTTTTTT
V gene: TRBV7-2
clone size: NA
D gene: TRBD2
J gene: TRBJ2-2